This TCR beta chain was recorded in a study of CD8+CD57+ T cells in acquired aplastic anemia. General observations from the study: There were over 25 CD8+ CDR3 sequences that occurred in both patients and controls. Statistical testing detected no significant gap in CD8+ Simpson's diversity between patients and controls.

The CDR3 contains 13 residues. Trimming stripped 1 base from V and 5 bases from J, with 10 bases between. Germline V gene sequence: CDR1 SGDLS, CDR2 YYNGEE. As regards this clonotype: Its antigen is undetermined.

Those patients picked for sequencing had displayed CD8+CD57+ cell expansion on flow cytometry. Acquired aplastic anemia of severe grade affected all patients. There was no therapy given to any patient before the blood sampling took place. TCR beta VDJ combinations and CDR3 sequences were profiled from genomic DNA. TCRdb re-analysed the reads in MiXCR, keeping a single row per CDR3 protein. The sample contains 200,000 to 250,000 distinct CDR3 sequences, approximately 65% of which appear only once. The rearrangement links TRBV9 to TRBJ2-7, with D possibly matching TRBD1 (6 bases). Sequencing was performed on sorted CD4+, CD8+, or CD8+CD57+ T cells (not recorded which) from PBMCs. The TCR sequence derives from a human donor with aplastic anemia. The CDR3 reads CASSVTTGHEQYF. In DNA, the CDR3 is TGTGCCAGCAGCGTAACGACAGGCCACGAGCAGTACTTC.